This passage covers 27 T cell receptor beta chains from one sample sequenced in a study of T cells after yellow fever vaccination. TCRdb independently ran MiXCR on the 5' RACE reads; one entry per CDR3 protein. The data hold roughly 180,000 distinct CDR3 sequences, with approximately 6% observed a single time. This sample comprised CD4+ T cells sorted from PBMCs, obtained on the day of the first yellow fever vaccination. The receptors were sampled from a man younger than 35 who received the YFV17D yellow fever vaccine.

This rearrangement joins TRBV6-5 to TRBJ2-6; D is undetermined. There are 16 residues in the CDR3. Trimming removed 1 base from V and 2 bases from J, with 9 bases in between. Per the germline V gene, CDR1 is MNHEY and CDR2 is SVGAGI. As DNA, the CDR3 is TGTGCCAGCAGTTACTGGTCCGAGCCTGGGGCCAACGTCCTGACTTTC. It specifies CASSYWSEPGANVLTF.

The gene calls are TRBV9 and TRBJ2-2, with unresolved D. Between the trimmed V and J ends, which lost 3 bases and 4 bases, there was a span of 7 bases. The CDR3 contains 13 residues. Germline V gives CDR1 SGDLS, CDR2 YYNGEE. As DNA, the CDR3 is TGTGCCAGCAGCGAGGCGGTCACCGGGGAGCTGTTTTTT. Its translation is CASSEAVTGELFF.

This clonotype was observed at least ten times. The V and J genes are TRBV21-1 and TRBJ2-7; the table gives TRBD2 as D, unverified against the DNA. TRBV21-1 is deemed a pseudogene. The CDR3 sequence is 15 residues long. The CDR3 region has the DNA TGTGCCAGCAGCATCCCTAGCGGGGGACACTACGAGCAGTACTTC. Protein product: CASSIPSGGHYEQYF.

The sample holds many counts of this clonotype. The V gene is TRBV18, the J gene TRBJ1-5; perhaps TRBD1 as D (6 bases). Trimming pared 6 bases from V and 7 bases from J, leaving 16 bases between. The CDR3 extends over 14 amino acids. Per the germline V gene, CDR1 is KGHSH and CDR2 is LQKENI. The CDR3 bases are TGTGCCAGCTCTCTGGAGGGGGGAGGCCAGCCCCAGCATTTT. Translating it yields CASSLEGGGQPQHF. The complete variable domain, with remaining parts taken from reference TRBV18 and TRBJ1-5, reads NAGVMQNPRHLVRRRGQEARLRCSPMKGHSHVYWYRQLPEEGLKFMVYLQKENIIDESGMPKERFSAEFPKEGPSILRIQQVVRGDSAAYFCASSLEGGGQPQHFGDGTRLSIL.

There are many counts of this clonotype. J is TRBJ1-2 and V is TRBV5-1; possibly TRBD1 for D (5 bases). Germline CDR1 SGHRS, CDR2 YFSETQ. V was trimmed by 0 bases and J by 2 bases, leaving 8 bases between them. The CDR3 spans 14 residues. The CDR3 loop reads CASSLARTNYGYTF. For the CDR3, the DNA is TGCGCCAGCAGCTTGGCCCGGACAAACTATGGCTACACCTTC.

This sequence joins TRBV6-2 or TRBV6-3 and TRBJ2-6, with D tentatively TRBD1 (6 bases). Looked up from germline, CDR1 is MNHEY and CDR2 is SVGEGT. This CDR3 comprises 16 residues. V lost 4 bases and J lost 0, with 10 bases in between. CDR3 DNA: TGTGCCAGCAGTTCCGGGACAACCTCTGGGGCCAACGTCCTGACTTTC. Translation gives CASSSGTTSGANVLTF.

This clonotype was observed a handful of times. V and J are TRBV5-6 and TRBJ2-3; D remains unclear. CDR1 is SGHDT, CDR2 YYEEEE, per germline. Trimming took off 1 base at V and 7 bases at J, with 7 bases between the two ends. The CDR3 has 12 residues. The DNA for the CDR3 is TGTGCCAGCAGCTTGTCGGGCCATACGCAGTATTTT. Translated: CASSLSGHTQYF.

In its sample, this clonotype was seen a few times. This rearrangement joins TRBV5-5 to TRBJ2-5; 8 bases align to TRBD2. CDR1 SGHKS and CDR2 YYEKEE come from the germline V gene (reference sequence). The CDR3 contains 17 residues. Losses at the gene ends were 0 bases for V and 2 bases for J; bases not matched to a gene: 9. CDR3 nucleotide sequence: TGTGCCAGCAGCTTGGGGGTGTTGAGCGGGGGACAAGAGACCCAGTACTTC. It codes for CASSLGVLSGGQETQYF.

A word on this clonotype: A read error may be the cause here, since a much bigger clone is one base away. The chain has TRBV29-1 and TRBJ1-1, with D possibly TRBD1 on 5 matching bases. CDR1 SQVTM and CDR2 ANQGSEA come from the germline V gene. This CDR3 region has 13 residues. The CDR3 DNA sequence: TGCAGCGCCCATATGGTTGAGGACACTGAAGTTTTCTTT. It is translated as CSAHMVEDTEVFF.

This clonotype was seen ten or more times. The J gene is TRBJ2-3, the V gene TRBV9; D remains ambiguous. Germline loops: CDR1 SGDLS, CDR2 YYNGEE. V was trimmed by 0 bases and J by 0 bases, leaving 5 bases between them. The CDR3 has 14 residues. In DNA form, the CDR3 reads TGTGCCAGCAGCGTAGTAGGCAGCACAGATACGCAGTATTTT. Its translation is CASSVVGSTDTQYF.

The V and J genes are TRBV9 and TRBJ2-1; possibly TRBD1 for D (5 bases). Germline V gene data show CDR1 as SGDLS and CDR2 as YYNGEE. This CDR3 comprises 14 residues. Trimming took 3 bases from V and 7 from J, leaving 14 bases between them. The DNA for the CDR3 is TGTGCCAGCAGCGGCCCCGCAGGGTCGAATGAGCAGTTCTTC. It is translated as CASSGPAGSNEQFF.

This clonotype was seen a handful of times. The chain has TRBV7-2 and TRBJ1-2; D uncertain. Germline CDR1 SGHTA, CDR2 FQGNSA. This CDR3 spans 12 amino acids. Trimming cost V 1 base and J 7 bases, with 7 bases left between them. CDR3 bases: TGTGCCAGCAGCTTAGATAGTGGTGGCTACACCTTC. Protein product: CASSLDSGGYTF. Combining the CDR3 with reference TRBV7-2 and TRBJ1-2 gives the whole variable domain GAGVSQSPSNKVTEKGKDVELRCDPISGHTALYWYRQSLGQGLEFLIYFQGNSAPDKSGLPSDRFSAERTGGSVSTLTIQRTQQEDSAVYLCASSLDSGGYTFGSGTRLTVV.

The rearrangement uses TRBV12-3 or TRBV12-4 and TRBJ1-2, with TRBD1 identical over 10 bases. CDR3 length: 13 residues. V lost 11 bases and J lost 6; bases outside the gene matches: 9. CDR3 residues: CALSRQGANGYTF. CDR3 coding DNA: TGTGCCCTTTCTAGACAGGGGGCGAATGGCTACACCTTC.

At least ten counts were recorded for this clonotype. The genes are TRBV15 and TRBJ1-1; unclear D gene. The V and J ends lost 1 base and 1 base respectively, with 10 bases between them. CDR1 and CDR2 from the germline V gene are LNHNV and YYDKDF (reference sequence). This CDR3 has 15 residues. CDR3 in DNA: TGTGCCACCAGCAGAGCATTGGGGTCGAACACTGAAGCTTTCTTT. Its translation is CATSRALGSNTEAFF.

This clonotype appeared a few times. The rearrangement links TRBV9 to TRBJ2-5; 9 bases align to TRBD1. The germline V gene has CDR1 SGDLS and CDR2 YYNGEE. This CDR3 contains 17 residues. V lost 2 bases, J lost 2 bases, and 10 bases stayed unmatched. The CDR3 spells CASSVYAGTGLQETQYF. The CDR3 region has the DNA TGTGCCAGCAGCGTTTACGCTGGGACAGGGCTTCAAGAGACCCAGTACTTC.

This rearrangement joins TRBV21-1 to TRBJ2-7; the table's D gene call, TRBD1, was not cross checked with the DNA. TRBV21-1 is a recognized pseudogene. CDR3 size: 12 residues. CDR3 sequence reads: CATGQASDEQYV. Written as DNA, the CDR3 is TGTGCCACGGGACAGGCGTCGGACGAGCAGTACGTC.

This clonotype was recorded many times. The rearrangement joins TRBV6-1 to TRBJ2-6, with D possibly matching TRBD1 (6 bases). The germline CDR1 and CDR2 sequences are MNHNS and SASEGT. The CDR3 totals 15 residues. The V end was cut by 5 bases, the J end by 2 bases, with 10 bases between. The chain's CDR3 is CASSRRGTGANVLTF. The CDR3 DNA reads TGTGCCAGCAGTCGAAGGGGGACTGGGGCCAACGTCCTGACTTTC.

The chain couples TRBV14 to TRBJ2-2, with D uncertain. CDR3 length: 13 residues. V lost 1 base to trimming and J lost 13 bases, with 13 bases between them. CDR1 and CDR2 (germline): SGHDN, FVKESK. The CDR3 here is CASSQASVYGLFF. DNA of the CDR3: TGTGCCAGCAGCCAAGCTTCGGTCTATGGGCTGTTTTTT.

V and J are TRBV7-2 and TRBJ2-3, with D hard to call. The V gene's germline CDR1 is SGHTA and CDR2 FQGNSA. V lost 4 bases and J lost 1, with 6 bases in between. This CDR3 has 13 amino acids. CDR3 sequence: CASSSWGTDTQYF. The CDR3 bases are TGTGCCAGCAGCTCCTGGGGCACAGATACGCAGTATTTT.

This clonotype showed up many times. The chain joins TRBV5-1 to TRBJ1-2; D call uncertain. Trimming left V 0 bases short and J 3 bases short, with 9 bases between. CDR1 SGHRS and CDR2 YFSETQ come from the germline V gene. The CDR3 loop spans 14 amino acids. The DNA for the CDR3 is TGCGCCAGCAGCTTGGGACCTGATTACTATGGCTACACCTTC. It codes for CASSLGPDYYGYTF.

This clonotype was seen a handful of times. The chain links TRBV6-2 or TRBV6-3 to TRBJ2-2; a possible D gene is TRBD2 (5 bases). Looked up from germline, CDR1 is MNHEY and CDR2 is SVGEGT. The V gene lost 7 bases and the J gene lost 3 bases, with 15 bases spanning the gap. This CDR3 has 15 amino acids. CDR3 protein: CASTGDGLYTGELFF. The CDR3, as DNA: TGTGCCAGCACCGGAGACGGACTGTACACCGGGGAGCTGTTTTTT.

This clonotype was picked up a small number of times. The gene calls are TRBV28 and TRBJ2-3; 7 nucleotides line up with TRBD1. This CDR3 is 12 amino acids long. Per the germline V gene, CDR1 is MDHEN and CDR2 is SYDVKM. V shed 6 bases, J shed 5 bases, and the junction held 2 bases outside the gene matches. In nucleotides, the CDR3 is TGTGCCAGCAGGACAGGGAAAGATACGCAGTATTTT. It encodes CASRTGKDTQYF.

This clonotype was counted ten times or more. V and J are TRBV24-1 and TRBJ2-3, with 9 nucleotides matching TRBD1. The germline V gene has CDR1 KGHDR and CDR2 SFDVKD. CDR3 length equals 16 residues. The junction had 9 bases not matched to a gene; V was cut back by 5 bases and J by 4 bases. The CDR3 region has the DNA TGTGCCACCAGTGTGCACAGGGGGCGCGGACCAGATACGCAGTATTTT. As protein: CATSVHRGRGPDTQYF.

This clonotype was seen at least ten times. The V and J genes are TRBV7-6 and TRBJ2-2; 8 bases are a match to TRBD1. The trim removed 5 bases at V and 5 bases at J, leaving 10 bases unmatched. Germline assignment: CDR1 SGHVS and CDR2 FNYEAQ. The CDR3 is 16 amino acids. CDR3: CASSHRAGGRTGELFF. The CDR3 DNA follows: TGTGCCAGCAGCCATCGGGCAGGGGGCAGGACCGGGGAGCTGTTTTTT.

This clonotype appeared many times. The chain uses TRBV5-1 and TRBJ2-5; D gene unclear. The CDR3 contains 15 residues. Germline values: CDR1 SGHRS, CDR2 YFSETQ. The V end lost 0 bases, the J end lost 1 base, and 10 bases lay between the germline ends. This CDR3 reads CASSLVPQTQETQYF. In nucleotides, the CDR3 is TGCGCCAGCAGCTTGGTCCCCCAGACCCAAGAGACCCAGTACTTC.

This clonotype appeared a few times. The chain couples TRBV10-3 to TRBJ1-1; maybe TRBD1 (5 bases). The germline V and J ends were trimmed by 2 bases and 1 base, with 8 bases remaining between them. The germline CDR1 and CDR2 sequences are ENHRY and SYGVKD. The CDR3 covers 14 residues. CDR3: CAISEGAENTEAFF. As DNA, the CDR3 is TGTGCCATCAGTGAGGGGGCGGAGAACACTGAAGCTTTCTTT.

Only a few counts were recorded for this clonotype. V is TRBV7-8 and J is TRBJ2-3, with TRBD2 matching over 8 bases. CDR1 is SGHVS, CDR2 FQNEAQ, per germline. This CDR3 is 15 amino acids long. The V and J ends lost 8 bases and 6 bases, in that order; junction bases with no gene match: 13. In DNA form, the CDR3 reads TGTGCCAGCGCCCCAACCCGGCGGGGGGCCGATACGCAGTATTTT. Translation: CASAPTRRGADTQYF. Filled out from reference TRBV7-8 and TRBJ2-3, the complete variable domain reads GAGVSQSPRYKVAKRGQDVALRCDPISGHVSLFWYQQALGQGPEFLTYFQNEAQLDKSGLPSDRFFAERPEGSVSTLKIQRTQQEDSAVYLCASAPTRRGADTQYFGPGTRLTVL.